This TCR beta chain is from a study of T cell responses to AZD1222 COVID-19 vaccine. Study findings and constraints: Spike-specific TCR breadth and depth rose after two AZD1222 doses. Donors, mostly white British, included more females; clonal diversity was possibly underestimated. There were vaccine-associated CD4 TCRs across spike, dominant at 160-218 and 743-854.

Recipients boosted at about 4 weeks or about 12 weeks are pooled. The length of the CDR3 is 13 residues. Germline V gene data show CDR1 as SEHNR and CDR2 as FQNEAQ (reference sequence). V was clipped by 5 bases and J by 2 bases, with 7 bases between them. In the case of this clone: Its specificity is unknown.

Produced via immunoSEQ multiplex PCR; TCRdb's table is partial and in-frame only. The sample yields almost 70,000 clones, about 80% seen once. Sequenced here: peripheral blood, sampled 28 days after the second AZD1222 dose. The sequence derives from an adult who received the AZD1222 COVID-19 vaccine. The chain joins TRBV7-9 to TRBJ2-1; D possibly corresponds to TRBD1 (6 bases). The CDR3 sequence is CASSGGAYNEQFF. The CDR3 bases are TGTGCCAGCAGCGGGGGCGCCTACAATGAGCAGTTCTTC.